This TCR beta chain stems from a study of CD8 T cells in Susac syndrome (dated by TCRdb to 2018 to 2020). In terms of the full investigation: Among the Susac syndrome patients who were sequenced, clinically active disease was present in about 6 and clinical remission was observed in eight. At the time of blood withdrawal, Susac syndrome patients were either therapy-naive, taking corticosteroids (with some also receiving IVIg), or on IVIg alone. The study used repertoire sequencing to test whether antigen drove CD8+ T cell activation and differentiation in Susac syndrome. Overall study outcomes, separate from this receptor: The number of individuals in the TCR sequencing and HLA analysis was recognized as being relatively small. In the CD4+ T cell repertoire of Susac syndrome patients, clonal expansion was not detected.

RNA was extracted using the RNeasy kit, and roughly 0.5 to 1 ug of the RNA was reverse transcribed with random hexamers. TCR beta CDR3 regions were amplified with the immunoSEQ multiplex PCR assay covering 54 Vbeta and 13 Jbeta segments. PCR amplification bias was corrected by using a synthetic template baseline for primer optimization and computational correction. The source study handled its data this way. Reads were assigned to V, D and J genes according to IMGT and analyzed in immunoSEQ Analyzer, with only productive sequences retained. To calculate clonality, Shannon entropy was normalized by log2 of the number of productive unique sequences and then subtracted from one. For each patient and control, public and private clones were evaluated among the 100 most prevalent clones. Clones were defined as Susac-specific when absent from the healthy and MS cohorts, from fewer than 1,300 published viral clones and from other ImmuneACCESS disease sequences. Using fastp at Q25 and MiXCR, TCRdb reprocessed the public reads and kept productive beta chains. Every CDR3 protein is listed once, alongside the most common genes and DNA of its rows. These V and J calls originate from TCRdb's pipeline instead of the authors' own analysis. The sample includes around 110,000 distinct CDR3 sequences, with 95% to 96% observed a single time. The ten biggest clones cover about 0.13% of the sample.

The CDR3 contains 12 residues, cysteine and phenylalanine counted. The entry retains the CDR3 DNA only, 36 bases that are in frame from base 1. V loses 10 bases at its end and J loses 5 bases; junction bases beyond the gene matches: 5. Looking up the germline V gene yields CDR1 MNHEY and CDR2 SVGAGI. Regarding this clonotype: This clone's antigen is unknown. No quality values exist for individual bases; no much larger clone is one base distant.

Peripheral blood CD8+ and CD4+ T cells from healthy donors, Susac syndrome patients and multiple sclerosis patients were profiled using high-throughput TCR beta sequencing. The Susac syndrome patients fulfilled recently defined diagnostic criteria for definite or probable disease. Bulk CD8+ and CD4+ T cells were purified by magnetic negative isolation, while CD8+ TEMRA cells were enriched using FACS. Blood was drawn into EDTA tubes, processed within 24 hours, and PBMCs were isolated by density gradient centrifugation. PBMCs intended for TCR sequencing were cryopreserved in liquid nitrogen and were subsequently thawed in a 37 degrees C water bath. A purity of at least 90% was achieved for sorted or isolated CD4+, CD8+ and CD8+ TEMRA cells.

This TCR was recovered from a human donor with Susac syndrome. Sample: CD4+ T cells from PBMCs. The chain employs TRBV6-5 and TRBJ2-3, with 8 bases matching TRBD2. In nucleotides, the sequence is TGTGCCACAGCGGGAGTTGGAGATACGCAGTATTTT. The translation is CATAGVGDTQYF.